The TCR beta chain described here comes from a study of blood T cell repertoires in COVID-19. Sequencing used immunoSEQ multiplex PCR; TCRdb keeps in-frame clones, though not all of them. The sample carries 300,000 to 350,000 clones, more than 70% recorded once. Clinical history reported by participants formed the basis on which cohorts were assigned. A COVID-19 case had been met by exposed participants during the 2 weeks before study entry. Sequenced input: PBMCs or T cells enriched from blood (not recorded which). This receptor was identified in a woman in her twenties or thirties who had been exposed to COVID-19.

The CDR3 region has the DNA TGTGCCAGCAGCTTAGATGCAGGGTATAATTCACCCCTCCACTTT. It specifies CASSLDAGYNSPLHF. This chain uses TRBV11-3 with TRBJ1-6, with D tentatively TRBD1 (5 bases). Trimming cost V 0 bases and J 4 bases, with 7 bases left between them. The CDR3 length is 15 residues. Per germline, CDR1 SGHNT and CDR2 YENEEA.